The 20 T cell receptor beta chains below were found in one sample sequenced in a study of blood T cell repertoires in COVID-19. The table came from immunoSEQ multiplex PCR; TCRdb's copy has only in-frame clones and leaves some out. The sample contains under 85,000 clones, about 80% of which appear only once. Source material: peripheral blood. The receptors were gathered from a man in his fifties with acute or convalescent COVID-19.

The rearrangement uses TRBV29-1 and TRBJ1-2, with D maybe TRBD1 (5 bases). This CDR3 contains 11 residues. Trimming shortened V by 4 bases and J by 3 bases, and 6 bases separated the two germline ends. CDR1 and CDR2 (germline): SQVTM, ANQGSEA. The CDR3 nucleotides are TGCAGCGTTGGGGGGGACTATGGCTACACCTTC. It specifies CSVGGDYGYTF.

The CDR3 DNA is TGTGCCAGCAGCTTGGTGACAGGCGCGGGCTACACCTTC. Encoded protein: CASSLVTGAGYTF. The chain combines TRBV5-4 with TRBJ1-2; D might be TRBD1 (6 bases). The CDR3 has 13 residues. Trimming removed 0 bases from V and 8 bases from J, with 11 bases in between. The V gene's germline CDR1 is SGHNT and CDR2 YYREEE (reference sequence).

CDR3 nucleotides: TGTGCCAGCAGTTTAGGCGTCCGACTTGAAGCTTTCTTT. Protein: CASSLGVRLEAFF. The rearrangement links TRBV27 to TRBJ1-1; D uncertain. Trimming stripped 2 bases from V and 7 bases from J, with 11 bases between. CDR1 and CDR2 from the germline V gene are MNHEY and SMNVEV (reference sequence). The CDR3 is 13 residues long.

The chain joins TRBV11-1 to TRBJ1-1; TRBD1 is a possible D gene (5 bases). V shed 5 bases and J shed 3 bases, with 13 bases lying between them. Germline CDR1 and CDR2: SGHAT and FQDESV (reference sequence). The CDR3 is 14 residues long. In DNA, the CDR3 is TGTGCCAGCAGCCCTAGCGGGGGAGACACTGAAGCTTTCTTT. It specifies CASSPSGGDTEAFF.

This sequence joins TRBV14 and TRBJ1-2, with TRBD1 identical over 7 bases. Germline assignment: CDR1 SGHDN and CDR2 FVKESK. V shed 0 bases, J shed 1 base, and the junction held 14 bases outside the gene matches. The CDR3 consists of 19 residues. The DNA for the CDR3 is TGTGCCAGCAGCCAAGAAGGGCGCTTACAGGGGCGAAATAACTATGGCTACACCTTC. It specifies CASSQEGRLQGRNNYGYTF.

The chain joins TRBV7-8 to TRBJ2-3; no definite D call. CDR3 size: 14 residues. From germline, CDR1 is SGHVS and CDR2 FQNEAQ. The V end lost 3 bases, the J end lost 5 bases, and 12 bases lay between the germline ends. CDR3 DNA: TGTGCCAGCAGCTTTCAACCTCGACAAGATACGCAGTATTTT. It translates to CASSFQPRQDTQYF.

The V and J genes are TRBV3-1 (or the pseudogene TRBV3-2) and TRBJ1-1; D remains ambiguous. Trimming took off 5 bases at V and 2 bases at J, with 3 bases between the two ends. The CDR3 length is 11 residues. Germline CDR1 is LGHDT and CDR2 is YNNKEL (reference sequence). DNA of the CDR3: TGTGCCAGCAGCACTAACACTGAAGCTTTCTTT. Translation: CASSTNTEAFF.

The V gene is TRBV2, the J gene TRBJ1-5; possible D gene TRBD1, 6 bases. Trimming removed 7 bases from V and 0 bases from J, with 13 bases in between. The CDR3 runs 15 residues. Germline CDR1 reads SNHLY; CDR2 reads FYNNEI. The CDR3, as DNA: TGTGCCAGCAATGAGGACAGCGGTAGCAATCAGCCCCAGCATTTT. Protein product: CASNEDSGSNQPQHF.

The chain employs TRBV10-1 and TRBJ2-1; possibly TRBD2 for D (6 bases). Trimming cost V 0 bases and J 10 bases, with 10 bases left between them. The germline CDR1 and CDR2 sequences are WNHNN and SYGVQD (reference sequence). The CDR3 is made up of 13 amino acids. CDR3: CASSESRGGEQFF. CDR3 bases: TGCGCCAGCAGTGAGTCAAGGGGAGGCGAGCAGTTCTTC.

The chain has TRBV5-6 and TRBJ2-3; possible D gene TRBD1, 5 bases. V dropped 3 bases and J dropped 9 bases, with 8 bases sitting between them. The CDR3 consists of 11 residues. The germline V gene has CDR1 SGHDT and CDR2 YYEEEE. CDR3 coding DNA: TGTGCCAGCAGCTCGTGGGGCACGCAGTATTTT. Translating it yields CASSSWGTQYF.

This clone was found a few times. CDR3 sequence reads: CASSYRGPGANVLTF. CDR3 coding DNA: TGTGCCAGCAGCTACAGGGGGCCAGGGGCCAACGTCCTGACTTTC. V and J are TRBV5-8 and TRBJ2-6; TRBD1 aligns across 9 bases. This CDR3 region has 15 residues. After removal of 3 bases from V and 4 bases from J, the junction contained 2 bases not matched to a gene. CDR1 SGHTS and CDR2 YDEGEE come from the germline V gene.

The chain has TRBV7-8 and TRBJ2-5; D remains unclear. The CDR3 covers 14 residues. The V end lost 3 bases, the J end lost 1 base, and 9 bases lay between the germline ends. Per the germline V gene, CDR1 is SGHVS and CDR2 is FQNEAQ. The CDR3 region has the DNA TGTGCCAGCAGCTTTCTGACTTCCCAAGAGACCCAGTACTTC. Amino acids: CASSFLTSQETQYF.

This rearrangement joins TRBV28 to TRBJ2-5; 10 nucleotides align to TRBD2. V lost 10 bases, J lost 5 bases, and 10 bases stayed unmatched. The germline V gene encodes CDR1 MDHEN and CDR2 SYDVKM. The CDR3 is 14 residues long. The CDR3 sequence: CATYSGRRFETQYF. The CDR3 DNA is TGTGCCACTTATAGCGGGAGGCGTTTTGAGACCCAGTACTTC.

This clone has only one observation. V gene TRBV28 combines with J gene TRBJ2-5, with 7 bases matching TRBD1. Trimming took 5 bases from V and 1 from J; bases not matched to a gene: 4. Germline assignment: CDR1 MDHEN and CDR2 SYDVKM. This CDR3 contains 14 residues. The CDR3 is CASSETGPQETQYF. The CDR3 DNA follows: TGTGCCAGCAGTGAGACAGGGCCCCAAGAGACCCAGTACTTC.

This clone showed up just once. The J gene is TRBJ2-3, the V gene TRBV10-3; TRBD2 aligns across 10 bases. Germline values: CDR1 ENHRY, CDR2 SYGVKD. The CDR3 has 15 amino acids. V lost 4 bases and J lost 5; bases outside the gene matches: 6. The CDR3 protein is CAISGAGGPGDTQYF. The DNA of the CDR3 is TGTGCCATCAGTGGAGCGGGGGGGCCGGGAGATACGCAGTATTTT.

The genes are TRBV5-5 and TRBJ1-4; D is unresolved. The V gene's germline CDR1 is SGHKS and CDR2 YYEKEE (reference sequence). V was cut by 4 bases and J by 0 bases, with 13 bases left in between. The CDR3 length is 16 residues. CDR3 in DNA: TGTGCCAGCAGCCAAACCTTAACTCCAACTAATGAAAAACTGTTTTTT. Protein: CASSQTLTPTNEKLFF.

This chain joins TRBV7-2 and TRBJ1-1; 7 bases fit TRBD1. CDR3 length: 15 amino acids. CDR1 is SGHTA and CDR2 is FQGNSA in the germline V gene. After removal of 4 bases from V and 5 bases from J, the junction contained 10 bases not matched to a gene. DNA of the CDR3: TGTGCCAGCAGCTCGAAGACAGGGTTCGAAACTGAAGCTTTCTTT. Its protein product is CASSSKTGFETEAFF.

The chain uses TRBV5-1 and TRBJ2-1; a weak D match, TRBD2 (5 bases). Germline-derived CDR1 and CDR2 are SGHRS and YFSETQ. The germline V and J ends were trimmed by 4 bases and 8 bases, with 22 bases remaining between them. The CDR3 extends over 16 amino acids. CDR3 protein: CASSADGAGSIDEQFF. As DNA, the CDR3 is TGCGCCAGCAGCGCCGACGGTGCGGGCTCCATTGATGAGCAGTTCTTC.

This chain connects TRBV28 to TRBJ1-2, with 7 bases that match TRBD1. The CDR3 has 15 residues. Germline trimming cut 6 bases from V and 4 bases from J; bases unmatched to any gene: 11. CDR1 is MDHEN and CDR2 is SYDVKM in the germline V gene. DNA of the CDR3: TGTGCCAGCAGCCCCCCCCGACAGGGTTTCTATGGCTACACCTTC. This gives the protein CASSPPRQGFYGYTF.

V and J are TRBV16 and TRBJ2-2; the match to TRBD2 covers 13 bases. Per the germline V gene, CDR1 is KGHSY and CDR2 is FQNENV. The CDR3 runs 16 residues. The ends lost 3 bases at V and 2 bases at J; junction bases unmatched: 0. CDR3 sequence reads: CASSQGLAGNTGELFF. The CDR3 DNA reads TGTGCCAGCAGCCAGGGACTAGCGGGAAACACCGGGGAGCTGTTTTTT.